Described below is a single T cell receptor beta chain sequence and its context. This specimen comes from a study of blood T cell repertoires in COVID-19. Only in-frame clones appear in the TCRdb table, and some are missing; sequencing was by immunoSEQ multiplex PCR. The sample contains around 390,000 clones, around 87% of which appear only once. Per germline, CDR1 SGHTA and CDR2 FQGNSA. V shed 4 bases and J shed 5 bases, with 20 bases lying between them. This CDR3 contains 16 residues. Material for sequencing was PBMCs or T cells enriched from blood (not recorded which). This TCR came from a woman in her forties or fifties who had recovered from COVID-19. The genes are TRBV7-2 and TRBJ2-5; the D is unclear. The CDR3 nucleotides are TGTGCCAGCAGCTCTTTTTCCGCCCCCCCTCGGGAGACCCAGTACTTC. Amino acids: CASSSFSAPPRETQYF.